A single T cell receptor (beta chain) is shown here with its context. Its antigen remains unidentified. The source of the sample is a study of cytomegalovirus exposure and HLA in healthy donors. The CDR3 loop spans 16 amino acids. The V end was cut by 2 bases, the J end by 1 base, with 13 bases between. CDR1 and CDR2 (germline): LNHDA, SQIVND (reference sequence). 13 Jbeta primers and 60 Vbeta primers were used for the PCR. Here immunoSEQ multiplex PCR was the method, and the copy in TCRdb shows in-frame clones only, minus some. This table holds tens of thousands of clones, about 80% found once. Overall study results and limits: Immune exposure information comprised only CMV serostatus.

The clonotype comes from a man aged 50-59 years in good health and CMV-seropositive. V usage is TRBV19 and J usage is TRBJ2-3; a weak D match, TRBD2 (5 bases). Sequenced: PBMCs. CDR3 nucleotides: TGTGCCAGTAGTATACGGGGAACGGCGGGCACAGATACGCAGTATTTT. Residues: CASSIRGTAGTDTQYF.